The rows below give T cell receptor beta chains drawn from one sample of a study of blood T cell repertoires in COVID-19. Clones were read by immunoSEQ multiplex PCR, and TCRdb kept only the in-frame ones, dropping some. The sample includes around 330,000 clones, roughly 88% of them seen just once. Material: peripheral blood. The receptors come from a woman aged 50 to 60 with active or convalescent COVID-19. Both conserved end residues are part of each CDR3. A D gene is named only where the DNA matches it firmly. Not every row has a clone size; where given, it reads once, few, many or a size class.

d_call clone_size v_call cdr3_aa
- - TRBV3-1/TRBV3-2 CASSARRVGETQYF
- - TRBV5-8 CASSSTFNYGYTF
- - TRBV5-1 CASSSTGQPNEKLFF
- few TRBV7-2 CASSLGGPGANVLTF
TRBD1 - TRBV5-1 CASSLGQGVANEKLFF
- - TRBV7-9 CASSPRYSTDTQYF
- - TRBV9 CASSVGEGVYGYTF
- - TRBV9 CASSPGRQEGYEQYF
TRBD1 - TRBV6-5 CASSRGQGNSYEQYF
TRBD2 - TRBV27 CASSSTSGRPKFF
- - TRBV29-1 CSAAGSQETQYF
TRBD1 - TRBV18 CASSPGTADNSPLHF
TRBD1 - TRBV7-2 CASSWGQGQKETQYF
TRBD1 - TRBV5-1 CASRRGTGGDGYTF
- - TRBV3-1/TRBV3-2 CASSRADSYANTGELFF
- - TRBV7-9 CASSSPNPVAFF
- - TRBV28 CASSLWAFSGANVLTF
TRBD2 - TRBV10-2 CASRGGTSGYYEQYF
- - TRBV4-3 CASSRTSTGELFF
TRBD1 - TRBV19 CASARTGVSQPQHF
- - TRBV27 CASSPGIGELFF
- - TRBV7-2 CASSWLPGQGEETQYF
- - TRBV19 CASSRRYAGQGGYTF
TRBD1 - TRBV19 CASCRDRVYEQYF
TRBD2 - TRBV7-9 CASTLAGVQETQYF
TRBD2 - TRBV4-1 CASSQATSGGLITDTQYF
TRBD1 - TRBV18 CASSPQGTGRTDTQYF
TRBD2 - TRBV19 CASRLAGGTGELFF
- - TRBV4-1 CASSALDGRGRGDIQYF
- - TRBV11-2 CASSLGAGRVAEAFF
- - TRBV28 CASSLRGSRNQPQHF
- - TRBV29-1 CSVDGIKDSPNTQYF
TRBD2 - TRBV7-6 CASSPRSGLAGVQETQYF
- - TRBV27 CASSPRRTAKHNSPLHF
- few TRBV13 CASSLNRAPEAFF
- once TRBV6-6 CASLRGYGYTF
TRBD1 - TRBV19 CASSISTGGIGYTF
- - TRBV29-1 CSVADPYEQYF
- - TRBV4-2 CASSPGNSYEQYF
- - TRBV7-8 CASSSETAGNTIYF
- few TRBV13 CASSLVGTGTYEQYF
- - TRBV12-3/TRBV12-4 CASRQGYNQPQHF
TRBD2 - TRBV4-2 CASSQEELAGGYNEQFF
- once TRBV2 CASSELDSSGNTIYF
- - TRBV15 CATSREVVDRSSSYEQYF
TRBD2 - TRBV9 CASSVEGLAGADTQYF
TRBD1 - TRBV6-2/TRBV6-3 CASSGGQGGYGYTF
- once TRBV18 CASLPYLTGSNEQFF
TRBD1 - TRBV2 CATRAGTGNTGELFF
TRBD2 - TRBV2 CASAILAGGGADTQYF
TRBD1 - TRBV7-2 CASRKGTGTRYGYTF
TRBD1 - TRBV10-3 CAISERPTTGANTEAFF
- - TRBV7-9 CATPLVEQYF
- - TRBV25-1 CASSHGPAEEQFF
TRBD1 - TRBV28 CASREPGTGRRNEQFF
TRBD1 - TRBV5-1 CASSILDRDFEAFF